The 18 T cell receptor beta chains below all came from one sample that was sequenced in a study of PD-1 blockade in classical Hodgkin lymphoma. Assay: immunoSEQ multiplex PCR; the TCRdb copy retains only in-frame clones and omits some. This sample has several thousand clones, with 65% to 70% found just once. The time point was: cycle 4 day 1 (C4D1), after more than five weeks of nivolumab. Each patient experienced a relapse that followed autologous stem cell transplantation, and brentuximab vedotin exposure varied. Sequenced material: peripheral blood mononuclear cells (PBMCs), taken before the fourth cycle of nivolumab. These receptors originate from a human donor with classical Hodgkin lymphoma.

The V call is TRBV28, the J call TRBJ2-1, with unresolved D. CDR3 size: 12 residues. In germline, CDR1 is MDHEN, CDR2 SYDVKM. The V and J ends lost 6 bases and 8 bases respectively, with 11 bases between them. CDR3 sequence (DNA): TGTGCCAGCAGAGTCCCGCCGTATGAGCAGTTCTTC. It is translated as CASRVPPYEQFF.

This clone was seen only once. V and J are TRBV5-4 and TRBJ1-2, with 7 bases matching TRBD1. V was pared by 0 bases and J by 2 bases, with 1 base of the junction left unmatched. The CDR3 covers 14 residues. Germline CDR1 is SGHNT and CDR2 is YYREEE (reference sequence). CDR3 sequence (DNA): TGTGCCAGCAGCTTGGCAGGGGGGAACTATGGCTACACCTTC. Its protein product is CASSLAGGNYGYTF.

This clone was picked up one time. The rearrangement links TRBV7-6 to TRBJ2-1; 10 bases are a match to TRBD1. CDR3 length: 15 residues. Germline values: CDR1 SGHVS, CDR2 FNYEAQ. The V gene end was trimmed by 5 bases and the J gene end by 7 bases; junction bases not matched to a gene: 8. The CDR3 DNA reads as TGTGCCAGCAGCCCCGGGACAGGGGTGTCAAATGAGCAGTTCTTC. It codes for CASSPGTGVSNEQFF.

This clone was counted between two and nine times. The J gene is TRBJ2-3, the V gene TRBV29-1, with a weak D call TRBD2 (6 bases). Germline assignment: CDR1 SQVTM and CDR2 ANQGSEA. There are 13 residues in the CDR3. Between the trimmed V and J ends, which lost 8 bases and 2 bases, there was a span of 14 bases. The CDR3 bases are TGCAGCACGCCGGGACTGATCACAGATACGCAGTATTTT. Translated, it gives CSTPGLITDTQYF.

This rearrangement joins TRBV4-1 to TRBJ2-1, with D perhaps being TRBD1 or TRBD2 (7 bases each). Germline assignment: CDR1 MGHRA and CDR2 YSYEKL. The CDR3 is 15 residues long. V was pared by 3 bases and J by 3 bases, with 12 bases between. The chain's CDR3 is CASSHQGGLYNEQFF. The CDR3 DNA follows: TGCGCCAGCAGCCACCAGGGGGGGCTCTACAATGAGCAGTTCTTC.

This chain links TRBV30 with TRBJ1-6, with D tentatively TRBD1 (5 bases). This CDR3 is built from 15 residues. Germline CDR1 is GTSNPN and CDR2 is SVGIG (reference sequence). The V and J ends lost 7 bases and 8 bases respectively, with 21 bases between them. The CDR3 here is CASTPWGPGDSPLHF. CDR3 sequence (DNA): TGTGCCTCGACCCCGTGGGGACCTGGGGATTCACCCCTCCACTTT.

This sequence joins TRBV19 and TRBJ1-2; TRBD1 matches at 11 bases. The germline V gene has CDR1 LNHDA and CDR2 SQIVND (reference sequence). The CDR3 contains 15 residues. Unmatched junction bases numbered 6, after V lost 5 bases and J lost 4 bases. This CDR3 is CASSVGTGGGYGYTF. DNA of the CDR3: TGTGCCAGTAGTGTTGGGACAGGGGGAGGCTATGGCTACACCTTC.

The chain uses TRBV4-2 and TRBJ2-7; maybe TRBD1 (5 bases). The germline V gene has CDR1 LGHNA and CDR2 YNFKEQ. This CDR3 comprises 14 residues. V gave up 1 base and J gave up 3 bases, with 10 bases separating them. CDR3 coding DNA: TGTGCCAGCAGCCAAGGCATAGGGGACTACGAGCAGTACTTC. Protein: CASSQGIGDYEQYF.

CDR3 DNA: TGTGCCAGCAGTTACAGGGGTGGGACGGACTATGGCTACACCTTC. Encoded protein: CASSYRGGTDYGYTF. The chain is built from TRBV6-5 and TRBJ1-2, with D perhaps matching TRBD1 (5 bases). The CDR3 is 15 amino acids. The germline V and J ends were trimmed by 2 bases and 3 bases, with 13 bases remaining between them. Germline V gene data show CDR1 as MNHEY and CDR2 as SVGAGI.

This clone was counted a few times. The CDR3 here is CASSPGIADTQYF. CDR3 bases: TGTGCCAGCTCACCAGGGATCGCAGATACGCAGTATTTT. The chain couples TRBV18 to TRBJ2-3; D call uncertain. The length of the CDR3 is 13 residues. Between the trimmed V and J ends, which lost 2 bases and 4 bases, there was a span of 7 bases. CDR1 and CDR2 (germline): KGHSH, LQKENI.

This chain connects TRBV27 to TRBJ2-7, with a possible D match to TRBD1 (6 bases). Between the trimmed V and J ends, which lost 2 bases and 2 bases, there was a span of 13 bases. The CDR3 totals 15 residues. Germline assignment: CDR1 MNHEY and CDR2 SMNVEV (reference sequence). The CDR3 is CASSLLAGEPYEQYF. CDR3 bases: TGTGCCAGCAGTTTACTAGCAGGGGAACCCTACGAGCAGTACTTC.

The chain couples TRBV6-1 to TRBJ2-1; possibly TRBD2 for D (6 bases). This CDR3 spans 12 amino acids. Looked up from germline, CDR1 is MNHNS and CDR2 is SASEGT. V lost 6 bases, J lost 7 bases, and 10 bases lay in between. CDR3 in DNA: TGTGCCAGCAGCCGGCGGGATAATGAGCAGTTCTTC. This encodes CASSRRDNEQFF.

V gene TRBV19 combines with J gene TRBJ2-7; 7 nucleotides line up with TRBD1. Per the germline V gene, CDR1 is LNHDA and CDR2 is SQIVND (reference sequence). The CDR3 runs 15 residues. V lost 4 bases to trimming and J lost 7 bases; unmatched junction nucleotides: 13. The DNA for the CDR3 is TGTGCCAGTAGTACCGAGGGGGCAGGGAAGAGGGAGCAGTACTTC. Its protein product is CASSTEGAGKREQYF.

The chain links TRBV7-8 to TRBJ1-1; TRBD1 aligns across 10 bases. The junction had 4 bases not matched to a gene; V was cut back by 0 bases and J by 9 bases. The length of the CDR3 is 14 residues. CDR1 and CDR2 from the germline V gene are SGHVS and FQNEAQ. The CDR3, as DNA: TGTGCCAGCAGCTTAGCGCGACAGGGGGCAAAAGCTTTCTTT. It translates to CASSLARQGAKAFF.

V and J are TRBV7-9 and TRBJ2-3, with 7 nucleotides matching TRBD2. V shed 1 base, J shed 3 bases, and the junction held 4 bases outside the gene matches. From germline, CDR1 is SEHNR and CDR2 FQNEAQ (reference sequence). This CDR3 has 15 amino acids. The CDR3 loop is CASSLGLAPTDTQYF. For the CDR3, the DNA is TGTGCCAGCAGCTTAGGACTAGCTCCGACAGATACGCAGTATTTT.

This chain joins TRBV11-2 and TRBJ1-4; D gene ambiguous. The CDR3 is 13 residues long. The V gene lost 5 bases and the J gene lost 4 bases, with 8 bases spanning the gap. Germline-derived CDR1 and CDR2 are SGHAT and FQNNGV. In nucleotides, the CDR3 is TGTGCCAGCAGCCGGGGTTTTAATGAAAAACTGTTTTTT. Protein sequence: CASSRGFNEKLFF.

This chain connects TRBV27 to TRBJ2-1; 13 nucleotides line up with TRBD2. The CDR3 runs to 19 residues. With V trimmed by 5 bases and J by 2 bases, 12 bases remained unmatched. CDR1 MNHEY and CDR2 SMNVEV come from the germline V gene (reference sequence). CDR3 sequence reads: CASSPGLAGDLVPYNEQFF. The DNA for the CDR3 is TGTGCCAGCAGTCCCGGACTAGCGGGAGATTTAGTACCCTACAATGAGCAGTTCTTC.

The chain has TRBV5-1 and TRBJ2-3, with D maybe TRBD2 (6 bases). The CDR3 consists of 15 residues. The germline V gene encodes CDR1 SGHRS and CDR2 YFSETQ. Trimming pared 3 bases from V and 6 bases from J, leaving 17 bases between. DNA of the CDR3: TGCGCCAGCAGCTCGAGCGGGCGTGTAATCGATACGCAGTATTTT. Its translation: CASSSSGRVIDTQYF.